The source of this T cell receptor beta chain is a study of CD8 T cells in Susac syndrome. Sequencing targeted TCR beta in T cells from blood (CD8+ and CD4+). Healthy donors formed controls matched for age and sex. TEMRA cells were FACS-enriched, while CD8+ and CD4+ T cells were negatively isolated. Reverse transcription of about 0.5 to 1 ug RNA used random hexamers. Amplification of TCR beta CDR3 across 54 Vbeta and 13 Jbeta was performed with immunoSEQ multiplex PCR. One entry per CDR3 protein, called by TCRdb with MiXCR from the immunoSEQ multiplex PCR reads. The sample records 45,000 to 55,000 distinct CDR3 sequences, roughly 93% being singletons. Germline V gene data show CDR1 as MDHEN and CDR2 as SYDVKM. V lost 6 bases to trimming and J lost 4 bases, with 19 bases between them. This CDR3 comprises 15 residues.

The sequence was obtained from a human donor in good health. Sequenced sample: CD8+ T cells from PBMCs. This chain links TRBV28 with TRBJ2-7; D not certain. The CDR3 spells CASRLDGLVGYEQYF. DNA of the CDR3: TGTGCCAGCAGGCTCGACGGGCTAGTTGGGTACGAGCAGTACTTC.